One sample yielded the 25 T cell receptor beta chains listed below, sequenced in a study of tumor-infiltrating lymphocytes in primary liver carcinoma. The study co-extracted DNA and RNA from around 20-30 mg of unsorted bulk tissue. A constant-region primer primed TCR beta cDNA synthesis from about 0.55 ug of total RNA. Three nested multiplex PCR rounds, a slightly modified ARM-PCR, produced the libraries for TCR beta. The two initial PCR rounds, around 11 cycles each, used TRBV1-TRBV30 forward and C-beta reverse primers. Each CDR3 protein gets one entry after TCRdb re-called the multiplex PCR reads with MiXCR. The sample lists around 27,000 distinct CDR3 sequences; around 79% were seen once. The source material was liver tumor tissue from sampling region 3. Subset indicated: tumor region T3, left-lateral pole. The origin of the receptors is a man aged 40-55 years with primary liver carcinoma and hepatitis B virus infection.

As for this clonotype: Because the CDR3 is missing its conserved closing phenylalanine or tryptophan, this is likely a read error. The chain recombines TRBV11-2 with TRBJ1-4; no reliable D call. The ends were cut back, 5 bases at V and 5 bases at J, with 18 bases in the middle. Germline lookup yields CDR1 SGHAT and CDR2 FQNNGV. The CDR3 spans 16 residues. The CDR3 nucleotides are TGTGCCAGCAGCAAAACTCCAGGAGGAAGAAATGAAAAACTGTTTTTA. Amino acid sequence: CASSKTPGGRNEKLFL.

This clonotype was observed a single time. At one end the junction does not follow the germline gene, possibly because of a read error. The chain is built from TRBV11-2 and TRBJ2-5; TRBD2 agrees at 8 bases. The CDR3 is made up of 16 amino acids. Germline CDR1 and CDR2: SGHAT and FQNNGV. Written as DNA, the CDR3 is TGTGTCAGCTGTCAAACTCCTGGCGGGGGGAAAGAGAACCAGTACTTC. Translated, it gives CVSCQTPGGGKENQYF. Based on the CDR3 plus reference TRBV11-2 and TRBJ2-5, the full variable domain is EAGVAQSPRYKIIEKRQSVAFWCNPISGHATLYWYQQILGQGPKLLIQFQNNGVVDDSQLPKDRFSAERLKGVDSTLKIQPAKLEDSAVYLCVSCQTPGGGKENQYFGPGTRLLVL.

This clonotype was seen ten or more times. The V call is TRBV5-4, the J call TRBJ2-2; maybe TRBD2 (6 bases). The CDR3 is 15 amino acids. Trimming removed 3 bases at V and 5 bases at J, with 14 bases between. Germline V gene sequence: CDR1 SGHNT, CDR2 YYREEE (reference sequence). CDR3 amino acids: CASSSNRDLTGELFF. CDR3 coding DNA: TGTGCCAGCAGCTCGAACCGGGACTTAACCGGGGAGCTGTTTTTT.

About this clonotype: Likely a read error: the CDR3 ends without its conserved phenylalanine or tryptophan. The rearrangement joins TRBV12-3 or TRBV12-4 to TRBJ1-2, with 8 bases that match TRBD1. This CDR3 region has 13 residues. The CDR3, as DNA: TGTACCAGCAGCCCGACAGGGGACTATGACTACACCTCC. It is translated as CTSSPTGDYDYTS.

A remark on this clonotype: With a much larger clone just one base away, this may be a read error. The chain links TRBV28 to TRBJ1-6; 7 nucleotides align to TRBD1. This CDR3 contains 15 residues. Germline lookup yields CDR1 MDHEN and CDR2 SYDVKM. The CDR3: CASREGAAYNSPFRF. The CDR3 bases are TGTGCCAGCAGGGAGGGGGCGGCCTATAATTCACCCTTCCGCTTT.

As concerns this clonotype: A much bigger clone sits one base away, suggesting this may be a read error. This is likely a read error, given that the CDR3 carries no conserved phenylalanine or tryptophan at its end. As DNA, the CDR3 is TGTGCCAGCAGCTTAGGTCAGCGCGGCTTTCAGTACTCC. Its protein is CASSLGQRGFQYS. This chain uses TRBV11-2 with TRBJ2-5; D ambiguous. Germline V gives CDR1 SGHAT, CDR2 FQNNGV. V lost 1 base, J lost 11 bases, and 14 bases lay in between. The CDR3 has 13 amino acids.

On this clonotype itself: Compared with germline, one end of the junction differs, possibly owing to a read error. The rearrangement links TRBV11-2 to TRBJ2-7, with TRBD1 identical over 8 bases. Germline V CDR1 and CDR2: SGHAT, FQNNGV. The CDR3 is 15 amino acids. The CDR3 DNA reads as TGTGCTAGCAGCTTTGTGGCAGGGGGCCAATACAAGCAGTACTTC. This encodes CASSFVAGGQYKQYF.

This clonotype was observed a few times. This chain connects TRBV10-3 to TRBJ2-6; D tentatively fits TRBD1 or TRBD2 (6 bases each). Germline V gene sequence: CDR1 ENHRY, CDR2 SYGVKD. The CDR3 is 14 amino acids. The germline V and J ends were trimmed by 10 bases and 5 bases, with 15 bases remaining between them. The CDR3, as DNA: TGTGCCACTAGGGGGGAAACTTGGGCCAACGTCCTGACTTTC. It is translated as CATRGETWANVLTF.

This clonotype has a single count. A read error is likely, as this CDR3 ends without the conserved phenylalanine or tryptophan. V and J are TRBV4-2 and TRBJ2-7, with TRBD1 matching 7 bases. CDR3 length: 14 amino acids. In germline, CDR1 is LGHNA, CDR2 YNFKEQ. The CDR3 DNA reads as TGTGTCAGCAGCCAAGGGGGCTTGACGGACGAGCAGTACTCC. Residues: CVSSQGGLTDEQYS.

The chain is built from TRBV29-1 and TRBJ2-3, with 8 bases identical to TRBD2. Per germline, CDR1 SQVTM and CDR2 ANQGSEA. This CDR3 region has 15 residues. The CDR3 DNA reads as TGCAGTGCCTGGACTAGCTGGAGTGTAACAGATACGCAGTATTTT. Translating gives CSAWTSWSVTDTQYF.

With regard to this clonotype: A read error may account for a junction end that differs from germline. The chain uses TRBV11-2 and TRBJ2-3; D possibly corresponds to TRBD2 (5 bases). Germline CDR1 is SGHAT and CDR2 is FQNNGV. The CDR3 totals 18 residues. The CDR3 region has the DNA TGTGCCAGCAGCTTAGCGGAGGCGATTTCGTCAAGCACAGATACACAGTATTTT. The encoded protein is CASSLAEAISSSTDTQYF.

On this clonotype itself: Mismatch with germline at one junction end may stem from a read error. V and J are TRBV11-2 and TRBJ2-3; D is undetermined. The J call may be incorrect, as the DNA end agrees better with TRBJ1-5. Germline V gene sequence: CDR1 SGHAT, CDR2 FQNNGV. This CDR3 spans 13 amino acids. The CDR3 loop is CASSYRTVDTQHF. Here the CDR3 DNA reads TGCGCCAGCAGCTACAGAACGGTAGATACGCAGCATTTT.

The CDR3 sequence: CASSNIASYGYTF. The CDR3 DNA is TGTGCCAGCAGTAATATCGCTTCATATGGCTACACCTTC. The genes are TRBV6-2 or TRBV6-3 and TRBJ1-2; D is undetermined. In germline, CDR1 is MNHEY, CDR2 SVGEGT. V was cut by 5 bases and J by 5 bases, with 12 bases left in between. The CDR3 sequence is 13 residues long.

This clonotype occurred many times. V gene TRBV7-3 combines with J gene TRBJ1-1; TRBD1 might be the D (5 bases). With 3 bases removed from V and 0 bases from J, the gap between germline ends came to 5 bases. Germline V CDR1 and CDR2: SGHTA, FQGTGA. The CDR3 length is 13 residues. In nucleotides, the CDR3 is TGTGCCAGCAGCTTGACAGTGAACACTGAAGCTTTCTTT. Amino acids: CASSLTVNTEAFF.

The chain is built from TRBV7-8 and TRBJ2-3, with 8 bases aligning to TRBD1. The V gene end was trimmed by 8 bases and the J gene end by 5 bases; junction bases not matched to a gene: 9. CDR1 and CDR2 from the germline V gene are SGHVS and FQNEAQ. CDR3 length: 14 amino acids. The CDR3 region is CASGPGQGKDTQYF. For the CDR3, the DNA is TGTGCCAGCGGCCCAGGACAGGGAAAAGATACGCAGTATTTT.

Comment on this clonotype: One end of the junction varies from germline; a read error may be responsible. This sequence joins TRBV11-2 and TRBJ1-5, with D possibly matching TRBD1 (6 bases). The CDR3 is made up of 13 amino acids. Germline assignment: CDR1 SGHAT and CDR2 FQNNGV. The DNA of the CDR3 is TGTACCAGCATCCTAGATAGCGGACAGCCCCAGCATTTC. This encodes CTSILDSGQPQHF.

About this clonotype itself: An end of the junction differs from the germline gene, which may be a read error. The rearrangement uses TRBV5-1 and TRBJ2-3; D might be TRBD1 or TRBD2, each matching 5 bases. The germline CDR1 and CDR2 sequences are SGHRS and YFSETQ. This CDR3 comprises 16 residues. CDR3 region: CASNLGVGDWGDTQYF. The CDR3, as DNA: TGCGCCAGCAACTTGGGTGTGGGGGATTGGGGAGATACGCAGTATTTT.

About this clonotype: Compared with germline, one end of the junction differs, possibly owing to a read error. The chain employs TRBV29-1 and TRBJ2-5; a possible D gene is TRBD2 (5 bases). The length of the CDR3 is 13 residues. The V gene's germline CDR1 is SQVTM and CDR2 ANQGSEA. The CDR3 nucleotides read TGCAGTGGACTCACCCTGGGGATGGAGACCCAATACTTC. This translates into CSGLTLGMETQYF. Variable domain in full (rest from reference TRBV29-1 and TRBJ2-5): SAVISQKPSRDICQRGTSLTIQCQVDSQVTMMFWYRQQPGQSLTLIATANQGSEATYESGFVIDKFPISRPNLTFSTLTVSNMSPEDSSIYLCSGLTLGMETQYFGPGTRLLVL.

The chain's CDR3 is CASSQIIGADTQYF. The CDR3 DNA reads as TGTGCCAGCAGCCAAATAATAGGAGCAGATACGCAGTATTTT. This chain connects TRBV7-6 to TRBJ2-3; D unclear. Germline assignment: CDR1 SGHVS and CDR2 FNYEAQ. V was trimmed by 5 bases and J by 4 bases, leaving 13 bases between them. This CDR3 contains 14 residues.

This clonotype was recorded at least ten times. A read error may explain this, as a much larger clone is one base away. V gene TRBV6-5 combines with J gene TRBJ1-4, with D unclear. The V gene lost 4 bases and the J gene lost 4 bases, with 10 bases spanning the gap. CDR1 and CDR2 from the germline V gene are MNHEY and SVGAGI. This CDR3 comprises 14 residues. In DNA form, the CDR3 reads TGTGCCAGCAGTTGCGTGGGGAATAATGAAAAACTGTTTTTT. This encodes CASSCVGNNEKLFF.

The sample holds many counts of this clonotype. The CDR3, as DNA: TGTGCCAGCAGCGTAAGGTCCAACTCCTACGAGCAGTACTTC. Protein: CASSVRSNSYEQYF. The chain combines TRBV9 with TRBJ2-7; D unclear. Trimming shortened V by 1 base and J by 0 bases, and 8 bases separated the two germline ends. The length of the CDR3 is 14 residues. The germline V gene encodes CDR1 SGDLS and CDR2 YYNGEE.

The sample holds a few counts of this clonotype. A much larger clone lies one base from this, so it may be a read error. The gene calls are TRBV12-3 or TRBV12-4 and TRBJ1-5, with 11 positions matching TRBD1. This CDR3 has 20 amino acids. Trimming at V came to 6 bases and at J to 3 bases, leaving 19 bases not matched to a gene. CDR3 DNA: TGTGCCAGCAGCCTCAGGACAGGGGGCTTAAACATCGGGGTCAATCAGCCCCAGCATTTT. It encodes CASSLRTGGLNIGVNQPQHF.

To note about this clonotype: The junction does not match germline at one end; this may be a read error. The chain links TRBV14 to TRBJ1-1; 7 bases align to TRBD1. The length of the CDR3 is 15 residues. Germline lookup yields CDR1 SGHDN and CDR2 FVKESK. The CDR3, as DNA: TGTGCCAGCAGCCGAGATTCCCAGGACAGGTCGGAAGCTCTCTTT. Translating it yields CASSRDSQDRSEALF.

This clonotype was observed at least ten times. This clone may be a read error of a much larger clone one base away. The CDR3 DNA reads TGTGTCAGCAGTTACAGGGGGCAGATTTTTCGGCAGTACTTC. Translation: CVSSYRGQIFRQYF. The chain recombines TRBV6-5 with TRBJ2-7, with 9 bases matching TRBD1. CDR1 and CDR2 from the germline V gene are MNHEY and SVGAGI. The CDR3 is 14 amino acids.

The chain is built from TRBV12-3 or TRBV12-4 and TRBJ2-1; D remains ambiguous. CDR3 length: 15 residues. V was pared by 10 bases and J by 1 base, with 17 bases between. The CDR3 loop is CANILTGASYNEQFF. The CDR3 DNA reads TGTGCCAACATCTTAACGGGCGCGTCCTACAATGAGCAGTTCTTC.